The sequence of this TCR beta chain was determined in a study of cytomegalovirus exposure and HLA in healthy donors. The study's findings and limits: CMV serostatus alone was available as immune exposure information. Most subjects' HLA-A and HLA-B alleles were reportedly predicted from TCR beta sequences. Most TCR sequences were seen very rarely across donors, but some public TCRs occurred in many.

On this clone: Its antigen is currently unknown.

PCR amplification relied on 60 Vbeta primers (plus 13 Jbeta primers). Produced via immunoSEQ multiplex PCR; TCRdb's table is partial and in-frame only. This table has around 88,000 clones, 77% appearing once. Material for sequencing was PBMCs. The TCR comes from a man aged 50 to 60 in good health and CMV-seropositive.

The CDR3 bases are TGTGCCAGCAGGGACGCGGGTGGCGGCTACACCTTC. It translates to CASRDAGGGYTF. The V call is TRBV6-1, the J call TRBJ1-2, with no clear D. CDR1 MNHNS and CDR2 SASEGT come from the germline V gene. The CDR3 has 12 residues. Between the trimmed V and J ends, which lost 6 bases and 8 bases, there was a span of 13 bases.